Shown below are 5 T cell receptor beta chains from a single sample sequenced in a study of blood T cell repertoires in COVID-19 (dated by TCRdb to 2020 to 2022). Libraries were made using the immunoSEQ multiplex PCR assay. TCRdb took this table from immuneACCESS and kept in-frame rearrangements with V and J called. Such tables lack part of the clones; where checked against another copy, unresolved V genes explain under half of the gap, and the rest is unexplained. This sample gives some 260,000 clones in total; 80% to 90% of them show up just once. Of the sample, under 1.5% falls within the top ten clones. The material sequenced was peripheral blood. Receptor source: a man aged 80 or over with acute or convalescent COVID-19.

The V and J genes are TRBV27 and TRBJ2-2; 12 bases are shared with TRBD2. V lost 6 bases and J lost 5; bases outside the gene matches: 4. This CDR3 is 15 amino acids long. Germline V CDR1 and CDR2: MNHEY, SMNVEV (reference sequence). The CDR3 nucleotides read TGTGCCAGCAGCCTAGCGGGAGGGCGGACCGGGGAGCTGTTTTTT. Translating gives CASSLAGGRTGELFF.

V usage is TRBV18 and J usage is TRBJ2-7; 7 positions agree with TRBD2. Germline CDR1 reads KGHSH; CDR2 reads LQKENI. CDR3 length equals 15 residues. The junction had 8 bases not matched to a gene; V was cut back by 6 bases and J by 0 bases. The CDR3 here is CASSLGTKSSYEQYF. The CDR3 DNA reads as TGTGCCAGCTCCCTTGGGACTAAGAGCTCCTACGAGCAGTACTTC.

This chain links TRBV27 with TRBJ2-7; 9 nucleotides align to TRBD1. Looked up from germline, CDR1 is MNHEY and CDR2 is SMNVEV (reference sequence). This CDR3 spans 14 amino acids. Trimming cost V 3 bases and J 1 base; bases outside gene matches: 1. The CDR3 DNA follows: TGTGCCAGCAGTTTTGGACAGGGGTCCTACGAGCAGTACTTC. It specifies CASSFGQGSYEQYF.

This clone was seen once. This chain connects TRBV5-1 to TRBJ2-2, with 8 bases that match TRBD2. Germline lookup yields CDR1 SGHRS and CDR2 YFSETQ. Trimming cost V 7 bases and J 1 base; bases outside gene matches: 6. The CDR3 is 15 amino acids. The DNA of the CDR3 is TGCGCCAGCGTAGGCGGGGGGCGGAACACCGGGGAGCTGTTTTTT. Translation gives CASVGGGRNTGELFF.

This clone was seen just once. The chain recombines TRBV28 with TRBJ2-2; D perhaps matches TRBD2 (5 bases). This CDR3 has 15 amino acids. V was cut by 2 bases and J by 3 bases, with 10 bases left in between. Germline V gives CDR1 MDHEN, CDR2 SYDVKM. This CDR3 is CASSLGGFDTGELFF. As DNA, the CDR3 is TGTGCCAGCAGTTTAGGCGGGTTTGACACCGGGGAGCTGTTTTTT.